This T cell receptor (beta chain) was obtained from a study of shared clonotypes between healthy human individuals. On the study more broadly: Sampling drew on donors who were a couple of women and a few men aged 18 to 49. Study-wide results and caveats: Rarefaction exposed incomplete sorted-subset sequencing despite large depth. Roughly 4.7% was the fraction of naive CD4 clonotypes found shared across a few donors. Sequencing depth was predicted to influence how clonotypes are shared among donors.

Only in-frame clones appear in the TCRdb table, and some are missing; sequencing was by immunoSEQ multiplex PCR. The sample lists 2,500,000 or so clones, 93% occurring once. A word on this clone: Its matching antigen is unknown.

The sample consisted of naive CD4+ T cells from PBMCs. The sample's subset: CD45RA+ positively selected. This sequence was found in a man between 18 and 29 years old in good health. Some clones in this sample may be carry-over from other donors' samples.

CDR3 loop: CASSAYGNNEQFF. Here the CDR3 DNA reads TGTGCCAGCAGTGCGTACGGGAACAATGAGCAGTTCTTC. The J gene is TRBJ2-1, the V gene TRBV2, with D maybe TRBD2 (5 bases). The CDR3 is 13 residues long. Germline V lookup: CDR1 SNHLY, CDR2 FYNNEI. Deletions cut 4 bases from V and 5 bases from J, with 9 bases between.